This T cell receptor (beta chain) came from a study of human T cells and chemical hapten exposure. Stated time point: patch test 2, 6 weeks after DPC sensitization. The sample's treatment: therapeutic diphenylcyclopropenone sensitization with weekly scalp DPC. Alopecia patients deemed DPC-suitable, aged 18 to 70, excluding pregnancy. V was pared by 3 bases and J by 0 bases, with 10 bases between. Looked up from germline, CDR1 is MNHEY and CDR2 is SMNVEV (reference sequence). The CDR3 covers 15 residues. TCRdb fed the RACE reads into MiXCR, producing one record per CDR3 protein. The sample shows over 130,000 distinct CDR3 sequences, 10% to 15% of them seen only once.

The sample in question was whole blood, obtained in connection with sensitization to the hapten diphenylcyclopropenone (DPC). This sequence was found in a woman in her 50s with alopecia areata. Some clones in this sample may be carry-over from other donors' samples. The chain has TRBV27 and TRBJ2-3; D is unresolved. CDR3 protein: CASSLARTSTDTQYF. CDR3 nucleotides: TGTGCCAGCAGTTTGGCCCGAACTAGCACAGATACGCAGTATTTT.